Listed below are T cell receptor beta chains from one sample, sequenced in a study of blood T cell repertoires in COVID-19. Sequenced by immunoSEQ multiplex PCR; TCRdb stores in-frame clones only, minus some. The sample lists approximately 140,000 clones, about 86% seen once, with 4.3% in the top ten. Sequences were obtained from peripheral blood. The receptors shown here come from a woman between 35 and 50 years old with acute or convalescent COVID-19. The conserved cysteine and the conserved F or W are not part of the CDR3 here.

v_gene	j_gene	CDR3aa
TRBV9	TRBJ2-7	ASSEGAGTTYEQY
TRBV18	TRBJ2-7	ASSPGREVGYEQY
TRBV6-2/TRBV6-3	TRBJ1-4	ASSANRRDEKLF
TRBV11-3	TRBJ2-5	ASSLNSGTSGGSAETQY
TRBV27	TRBJ2-1	ASSLVSGVSGNEQF
TRBV7-2	TRBJ2-1	ASSRRDRDPV
TRBV5-4	TRBJ2-1	ASSPSERGGYNEQF
TRBV2	TRBJ1-6	ATPREHNSPLH
TRBV18	TRBJ2-5	ASSPIGQGAETQY
TRBV9	TRBJ1-6	ASSVDQGLNSPLH
TRBV7-2	TRBJ2-5	ASSLVLETQY
TRBV6-5	TRBJ1-6	ASSYEEAPSPLH
TRBV19	TRBJ2-3	ASSMGSGGFTDTQY
TRBV12-3/TRBV12-4	TRBJ1-2	ASSQNYGYT
TRBV25-1	TRBJ2-1	ASTRGYNEQF
TRBV7-8	TRBJ1-5	ASSLEGAQPQH
TRBV11-2	TRBJ2-1	ASSGEGLGNEQF
TRBV9	TRBJ2-1	ASSVVAELSYNEQF
TRBV4-2	TRBJ1-1	ASSPGQTQAF
TRBV28	TRBJ1-4	ASSFRGTNEKLF
TRBV5-1	TRBJ2-5	ASSITSGLETQY
TRBV7-2	TRBJ1-4	ASSRPGGRGEKLF
TRBV30	TRBJ2-2	AWRSARTSQPTGELF
TRBV18	TRBJ1-4	ASSTSPNEKLF
TRBV28	TRBJ2-7	ASSSTGTYEQY
TRBV6-1	TRBJ1-1	ASSELTVSMNTEAF
TRBV19	TRBJ2-2	ASSSPGGARTGELF
TRBV10-3	TRBJ1-1	AIRGGTANTEAF
TRBV12-2	TRBJ1-4	ASRLALWRRFLIEKLF
TRBV4-1	TRBJ1-5	ASSQDPTGALVGSNQPQH
TRBV6-6	TRBJ1-5	ASSYQESNQPQH